This T cell receptor beta chain stems from a study of T cell responses to AZD1222 COVID-19 vaccine (dated by TCRdb to 2020 to 2022). Background for the entire study: A total of just over 230 trial participants underwent TCR sequencing, of whom more than 200 had received two doses of AZD1222 and 26 had received two doses of the MenACWY control vaccine. Trial participants were enrolled by age into subgroups of 18-55, 56-69 and 70-plus years, and approximately 150, 30 and 60 TCR-sequenced participants, respectively, were included in these subgroups. The investigation overall reported the following: After two AZD1222 doses, spike-specific TCR breadth and depth were significantly higher than at day 0 and than in MenACWY recipients. Epitopes outside the regions mutated in the B.1.351 and B.1.1.7 variants were reportedly recognized by nearly half of the unique spike-specific TCRs. No day 14 peak-response samples were available, so repertoires were characterized only after the peak T cell response. Conclusions about previously exposed vaccinees are limited, since just five to seven AZD1222 recipients were seropositive for SARS-CoV-2 at baseline. The 56-69-year group was small, and its depth increase did not reach significance, likely because of low power. Vaccine-associated CD4 TCRs spanned the whole spike protein, with dominant responses in regions 160-218 and 743-854. Most participants were white British and females outnumbered males, and the authors suggested that clonal diversity may have been underestimated.

In the case of this clone: The antigen this receptor binds is unknown. It has no much larger one-base neighbor in the sample; base qualities were not kept.

The CDR3 regions of human TCRbeta chains were analyzed by immunosequencing. The original methods were these. Repertoire TCRs were matched against a reference library of SARS-CoV-2-specific TCRs generated with the MIRA antigen-specificity platform. Breadth was defined as the fraction of unique TCRs that were SARS-CoV-2-associated, and depth was defined as the fraction of total T cells that were SARS-CoV-2-associated. Using the MIRA data, each spike-specific TCR was assigned both to the spike region to which the TCR was reactive and to a CD4 or CD8 class. Log10-transformed breadth and depth values were compared by one-way ANOVA with Sidak's multiple comparisons tests. Not all clones reach the TCRdb copy of this immuneACCESS table, which keeps in-frame sequences only. Checked studies attribute under half of the gap to unresolved V genes and leave the rest unexplained. The DNA was the basis for D and trimming; V, J and clone size are from that table. For this sample there are about 140,000 clones; approximately 90% appear just once. The ten largest clonotypes hold 3% to 4% of the sample.

Taken from cysteine to phenylalanine, the CDR3 has 11 residues. Left in the record is the CDR3 DNA by itself, 33 bases read in frame from the first base. Reading the germline V gene (reference sequence) gives CDR1 SEHNR and CDR2 FQNEAQ. V is reduced by 3 bases and J by 4 bases, leaving a spacing of 3 bases between them. Sample time point, as interpreted from the label and publication: about 28 days (+/-7) after the second vaccine dose. AZD1222 recipients whose second dose came at about 4 weeks and those whose second dose came at about 12 weeks were combined into one group, since spike-specific TCR depth and breadth did not differ between the two schedules. Samples from vaccinated people were obtained from the UK trials COV001 and COV002, which included a single-blind randomized controlled phase 2/3 trial of AZD1222 (ChAdOx1 nCoV-19) in healthy adults. Trial participant PBMC samples were collected at day 0 and day 28 after the second dose for TCRbeta chain sequencing.

The TCR sequence derives from an adult who received the AZD1222 COVID-19 vaccine. Sequences were derived from peripheral blood, sampled 28 days after the second AZD1222 dose. The rearranged segments are TRBV7-9 and TRBJ1-1; the D gene cannot be named for sure. The CDR3 is CASSLVTEAFF. The sequenced DNA is TGTGCCAGCAGCTTGGTCACTGAAGCTTTCTTT. Reference TRBV7-9 and TRBJ1-1 genes cover what lies past the CDR3, so the full variable domain is DTGVSQNPRHKITKRGQNVTFRCDPISEHNRLYWYRQTLGQGPEFLTYFQNEAQLEKSRLLSDRFSAERPKGSFSTLEIQRTEQGDSAMYLCASSLVTEAFFGQGTRLTVV.